What follows is one T cell receptor (beta chain) and its context. The antigen is unknown. This entry is derived from a study of identifying expanded T cells in peripheral blood. Germline values: CDR1 MDHEN, CDR2 SYDVKM. Between the trimmed V and J ends, which lost 6 bases and 3 bases, there was a span of 14 bases. This CDR3 is built from 14 residues. The assay was immunoSEQ multiplex PCR, and TCRdb's table has in-frame clones only and misses some. The sample shows about 98,000 clones, about 91% of them seen only once. Study results and limitations: Clone count variance between roughly two-week samples rose with total template count. Over approximately two and four weeks, about 17 and 20 clones changed, versus approximately 1.2 between replicates.

The rearrangement uses TRBV28 and TRBJ1-1, with TRBD1 as a possible D gene (5 bases). This TCR was recovered from a person aged 18 to 75 in good health. The material sequenced was blood. The chain's CDR3 is CASSLGGGDTEAFF. The CDR3 nucleotides are TGTGCCAGCAGCCTGGGGGGAGGGGACACTGAAGCTTTCTTT.